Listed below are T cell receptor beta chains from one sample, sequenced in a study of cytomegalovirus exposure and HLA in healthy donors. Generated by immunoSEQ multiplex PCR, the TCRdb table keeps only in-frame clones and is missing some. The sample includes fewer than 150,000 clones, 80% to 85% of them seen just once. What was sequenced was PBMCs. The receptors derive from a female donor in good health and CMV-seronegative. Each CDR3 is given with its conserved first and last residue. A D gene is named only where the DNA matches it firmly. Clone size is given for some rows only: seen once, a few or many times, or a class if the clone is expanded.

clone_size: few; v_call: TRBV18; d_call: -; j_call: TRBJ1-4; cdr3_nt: TGTGCCAGCTCACCGGGGGACAAAAAAGAAAAACTGTTTTTT; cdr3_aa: CASSPGDKKEKLFF
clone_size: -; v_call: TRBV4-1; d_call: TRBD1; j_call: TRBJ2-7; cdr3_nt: TGCGCCAGCAGCCATACTCCGGGACAGCCGATCTACGAGCAGTACTTC; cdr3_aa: CASSHTPGQPIYEQYF
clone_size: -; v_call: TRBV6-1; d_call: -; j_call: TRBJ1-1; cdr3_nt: TGTGCCAGCAGTGACCAGGGGATTGAAGCTTTCTTT; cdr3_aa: CASSDQGIEAFF
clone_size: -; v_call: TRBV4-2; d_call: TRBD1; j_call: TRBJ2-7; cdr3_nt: TGTGCCAGCAGCACGGGTACGGGGACAGGAGAGCAGTACTTC; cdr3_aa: CASSTGTGTGEQYF
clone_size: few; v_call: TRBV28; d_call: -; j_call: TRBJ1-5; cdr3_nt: TGTGCCAGCAGTATTAGCCCCCTAAGGGGCTTTTATTTCAATCAGCCCCAGCATTTT; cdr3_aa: CASSISPLRGFYFNQPQHF
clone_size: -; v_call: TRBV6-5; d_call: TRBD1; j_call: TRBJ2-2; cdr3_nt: TGTGCCAGCAGAACGACAGGGCCGGTGGCCGGGGAGCTGTTTTTT; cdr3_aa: CASRTTGPVAGELFF
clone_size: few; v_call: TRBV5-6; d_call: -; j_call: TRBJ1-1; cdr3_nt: TGTGCCAGCAGCTCTGGGGAGGGGCGAGGGACTGAAGCTTTCTTT; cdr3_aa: CASSSGEGRGTEAFF
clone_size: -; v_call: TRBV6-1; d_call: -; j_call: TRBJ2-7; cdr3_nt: TGTGCCAGCAGCTTAAAGGACTCCTTCTACGAGCAGTACTTC; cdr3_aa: CASSLKDSFYEQYF
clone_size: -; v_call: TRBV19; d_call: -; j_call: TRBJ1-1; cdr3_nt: TGTGCCAGTAGAGCGTACCCGGGAGATACCACTGAAGCTTTCTTT; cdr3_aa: CASRAYPGDTTEAFF
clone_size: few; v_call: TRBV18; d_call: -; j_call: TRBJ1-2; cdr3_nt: TGTGCCAGCTCACCAACCTTGGAGCCAGAAGGCTACACCTTC; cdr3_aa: CASSPTLEPEGYTF
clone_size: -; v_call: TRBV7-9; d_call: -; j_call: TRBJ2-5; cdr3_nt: TGTGCCAGCAGCTTCCCGGGAGATAGGAAGACCCAGTACTTC; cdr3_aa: CASSFPGDRKTQYF
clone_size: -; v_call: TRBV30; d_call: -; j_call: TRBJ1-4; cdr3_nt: TGTGCCTGGAGTGGACAGTCAACTAATGAAAAACTGTTTTTT; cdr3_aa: CAWSGQSTNEKLFF
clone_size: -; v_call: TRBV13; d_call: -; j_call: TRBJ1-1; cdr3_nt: TGTGCCAGCAGCATACAGACAGTTGGCACTGAAGCTTTCTTT; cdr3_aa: CASSIQTVGTEAFF
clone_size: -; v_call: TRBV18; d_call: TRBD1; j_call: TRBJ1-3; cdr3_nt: TGTGCCAGCTCACTAGGGACAGGGAGCTCTGGAAACACCATATATTTT; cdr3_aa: CASSLGTGSSGNTIYF
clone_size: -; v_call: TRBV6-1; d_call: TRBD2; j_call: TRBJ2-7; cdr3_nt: TGTGCCAGCAGTGAACGCTCAGCGGGAGGCACCTACGAGCAGTACTTC; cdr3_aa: CASSERSAGGTYEQYF
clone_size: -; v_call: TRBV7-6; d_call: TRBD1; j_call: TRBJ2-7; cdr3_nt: TGTGCCAGCAGCCCGAGGGACAGGGGGCGATACGAGCAGTACTTC; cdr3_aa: CASSPRDRGRYEQYF
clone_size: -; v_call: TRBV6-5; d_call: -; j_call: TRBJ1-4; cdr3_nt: TGTGCCAGCAGTTACTCGTACGGTTCTAATGAAAAACTGTTTTTT; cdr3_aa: CASSYSYGSNEKLFF
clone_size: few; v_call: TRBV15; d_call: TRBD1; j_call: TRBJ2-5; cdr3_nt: TGTGCCACCAGCCGAGACAGGGGCCAAGAGACCCAGTACTTC; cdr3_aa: CATSRDRGQETQYF
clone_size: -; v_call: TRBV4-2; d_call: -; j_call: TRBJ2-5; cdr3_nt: TGTGCCAGCAGCCAAGAAGGGGGATTCTCGGGCCAGGGGACCCAGTACTTC; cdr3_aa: CASSQEGGFSGQGTQYF
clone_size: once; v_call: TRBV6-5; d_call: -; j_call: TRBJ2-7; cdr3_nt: TGTGCCAGCAGCTCTACTGAGTTTTCGGTTTACGAGCAGTACTTC; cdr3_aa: CASSSTEFSVYEQYF
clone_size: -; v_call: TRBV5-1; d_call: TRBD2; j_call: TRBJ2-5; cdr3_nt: TGCGCCAGCCAAAACGTAGCGGGAGATTTAGAGACCCAGTACTTC; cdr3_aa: CASQNVAGDLETQYF
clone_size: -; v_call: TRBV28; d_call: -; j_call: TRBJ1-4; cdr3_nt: TGTGCCAGCAGCTCCCCATCCGGGGGGGAAAAACTGTTTTTT; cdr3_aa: CASSSPSGGEKLFF
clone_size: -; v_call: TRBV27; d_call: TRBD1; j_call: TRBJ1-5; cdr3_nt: TGTGCCAGCAGTCCCTATCGTGACAGGGATGGTCAGCCCCAGCATTTT; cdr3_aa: CASSPYRDRDGQPQHF
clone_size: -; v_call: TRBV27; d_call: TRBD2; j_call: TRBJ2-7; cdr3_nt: TGTGCCAGCAGTTTAGTGCGGGAGGGATCCTACGAGCAGTACTTC; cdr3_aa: CASSLVREGSYEQYF
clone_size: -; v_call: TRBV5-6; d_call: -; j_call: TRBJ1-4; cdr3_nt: TGTGCCAGCAGCTTGGCCAGGGGTCTAACTAATGAAAAACTGTTTTTT; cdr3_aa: CASSLARGLTNEKLFF
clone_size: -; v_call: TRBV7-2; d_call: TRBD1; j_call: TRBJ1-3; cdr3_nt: TGTGCCAGCAGCGGTACAGGGGGCGAATCTGGAAACACCATATATTTT; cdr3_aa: CASSGTGGESGNTIYF
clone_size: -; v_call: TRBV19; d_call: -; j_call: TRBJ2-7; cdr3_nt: TGTGCCAGTAGTAGTACCCGGGACATCTCCTACGAGCAGTACTTC; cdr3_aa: CASSSTRDISYEQYF
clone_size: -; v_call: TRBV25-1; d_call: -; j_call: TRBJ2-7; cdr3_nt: TGTGCCAGCAGTGAAGGGGGGTACGAGCAGTACTTC; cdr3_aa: CASSEGGYEQYF
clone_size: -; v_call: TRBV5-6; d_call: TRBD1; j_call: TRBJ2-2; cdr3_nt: TGTGCCAGCAGCTTGGGTTCAGGGACAGGCACCGGGGAGCTGTTTTTT; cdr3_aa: CASSLGSGTGTGELFF
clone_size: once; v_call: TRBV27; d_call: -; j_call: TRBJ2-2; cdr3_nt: TGTGCCAGCAGTTTAAGTAGCGCAACCGGGGAGCTGTTTTTT; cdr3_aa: CASSLSSATGELFF
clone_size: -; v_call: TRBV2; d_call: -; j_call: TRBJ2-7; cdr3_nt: TGTGCCAGCTGCGCTAAACGCTTTGTAGAGCAGTACTTC; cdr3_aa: CASCAKRFVEQYF
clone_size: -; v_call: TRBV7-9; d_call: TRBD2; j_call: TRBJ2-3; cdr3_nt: TGTGCCAGCAGCTTGGGAGGGCGGGAGAAAGATACGCAGTATTTT; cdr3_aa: CASSLGGREKDTQYF
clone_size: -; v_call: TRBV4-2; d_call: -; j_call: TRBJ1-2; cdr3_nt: TGTGCCAGCAGCGACGAGGGTCCTATCTATGGCTACACCTTC; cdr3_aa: CASSDEGPIYGYTF